What follows is one T cell receptor (beta chain) and its context. What it recognizes is unknown. Whereas donors were nominally healthy upon sampling, unrecorded immune exposures were probable. The entry originates in a study of cytomegalovirus exposure and HLA in healthy donors. Findings of the study overall: There were some public TCRs occurring in many donors, but most TCR sequences were rare.

PCR involved 60 Vbeta and 13 Jbeta primers. Produced via immunoSEQ multiplex PCR; TCRdb's table is partial and in-frame only. The data contain 150,000 or so clones, more than 75% of them singletons. Material for sequencing was PBMCs. The clonotype was recovered from a man aged 50 to 59 in good health and CMV-seronegative.

In nucleotides, the CDR3 is TGTGCCAGCAGCTGGGAACAGGGAAGGAATCAGCCCCAGCATTTT. This codes for CASSWEQGRNQPQHF. The genes are TRBV7-2 and TRBJ1-5, with D maybe TRBD1 (6 bases). The V end lost 4 bases, the J end lost 4 bases, and 14 bases lay between the germline ends. CDR1 is SGHTA, CDR2 FQGNSA, per germline. The CDR3 covers 15 residues.